This is a list of T cell receptor beta chains from one sample in a study of beta chain features in type 1 diabetes. This table comes from immunoSEQ multiplex PCR, and its TCRdb copy is limited to in-frame clones, with some not included. Here the sample spans around 260,000 clones, less than 30% being singletons. Sequenced input: naive CD4+ T cells from blood. These TCRs come from a woman in her 30s with type 1 diabetes. Both conserved end residues are part of each CDR3. The D gene is left open where the match is weak. Rows give clone size only sometimes, using once, few, many, or a class for an expanded clone.

J | D | V | size | DNA | CDR3
TRBJ1-1 | TRBD1 | TRBV29-1 | . | TGCAGCCCAACAGGGGCGATGAACACTGAAGCTTTCTTT | CSPTGAMNTEAFF
TRBJ2-7 | TRBD2 | TRBV5-1 | . | TGCGCCAGCAGCTTAGTCAGCGGGAGGTGGGGGTCCTACGAGCAGTACTTC | CASSLVSGRWGSYEQYF
TRBJ2-5 | TRBD2 | TRBV4-1 | . | TGCGCCAGCAGCCAAGATGAGGGACTAGGAGGTGAGACCCAGTACTTC | CASSQDEGLGGETQYF
TRBJ2-3 | . | TRBV7-6 | . | TGTGCCAGCAGCTTTAGCACTAGTGGGGCAGATACGCAGTATTTT | CASSFSTSGADTQYF
TRBJ2-1 | . | TRBV30 | few | TGTGCCTGGAGTGTACGTACTAGAGAAAGCTCCTACAATGAGCAGTTCTTC | CAWSVRTRESSYNEQFF
TRBJ2-7 | TRBD1 | TRBV11-2 | few | TGTGCCAGCAGCTTAGTGGGGACAGGGACCTACGAGCAGTACTTC | CASSLVGTGTYEQYF
TRBJ2-7 | . | TRBV30 | . | TGTGCCTGGAGTCACAGCTCCTACGAGCAGTACTTC | CAWSHSSYEQYF
TRBJ1-1 | . | TRBV28 | few | TGTGCCAGCAGCTTAGGGGAGACTGAAGCTTTCTTT | CASSLGETEAFF
TRBJ2-1 | . | TRBV5-1 | few | TGCGCCAGCAGCGGGAGGACGGAGTACAATGAGCAGTTCTTC | CASSGRTEYNEQFF
TRBJ2-5 | . | TRBV2 | . | TGTGCCAGCCCGATGGCAGGAGAGACCCAGTACTTC | CASPMAGETQYF
TRBJ2-5 | . | TRBV6-6 | . | TGTGCCAGCAGCGCGGCGTTGGAGACCCAGTACTTC | CASSAALETQYF